The TCR beta chain described here comes from a study of CD8+ T cells in alopecia areata. Treatment defined: oral pan-JAK inhibitor, 5-10 mg twice daily. Alopecia areata patients gave lesional scalp punch biopsies and peripheral blood samples. The study, taken as a whole, reports: Possibly as an HLA-related effect, TCR sharing across patients appeared less clear than in mice. On tofacitinib, scalp clonality and expanded CD8+ clones among top 100 fell significantly.

Trimming pared 5 bases from V and 1 base from J, leaving 12 bases between. The V gene's germline CDR1 is SGHTA and CDR2 FQGNSA. There are 14 residues in the CDR3. Comment on this clone: Antigen: not known.

Sequencing used cDNA as its template, made by extracting RNA and reverse transcribing it. TCRdb keeps only in-frame clones here, not all; method: immunoSEQ multiplex PCR. This sample has around 100,000 clones, with roughly 50% found just once. This sequence originates from a human donor with alopecia areata. The source was CD8+ T cells sorted from blood, collected at week 24, from a patient treated with tofacitinib. This chain links TRBV7-2 with TRBJ2-7, with TRBD1 as a possible D gene (6 bases). CDR3 nucleotide sequence: TGTGCCAGCAGCAGAATGGACAGATCCTACGAGCAGTACTTC. It specifies CASSRMDRSYEQYF. The whole variable domain, filled in from reference TRBV7-2 and TRBJ2-7, reads GAGVSQSPSNKVTEKGKDVELRCDPISGHTALYWYRQSLGQGLEFLIYFQGNSAPDKSGLPSDRFSAERTGGSVSTLTIQRTQQEDSAVYLCASSRMDRSYEQYFGPGTRLTVT.